This T cell receptor (beta chain) came from a study of cytomegalovirus exposure and HLA in healthy donors. Looking at the study overall: Around 79 million unique TCRs, all from HLA-typed donors, were included in an early release of the data. Findings and limits, study-wide: An analysis done earlier found most TCR beta V segments productive about 87% or about 30% of the time. Most observed TCR sequences were rare, whereas some public TCRs were detected in many donors.

A remark on this clone: Its specificity is not known.

Germline V gives CDR1 SGHTA, CDR2 FQGTGA. The V and J ends lost 4 bases and 5 bases, in that order; junction bases with no gene match: 5. CDR3 length: 16 amino acids. The primer mix had 60 Vbeta and 13 Jbeta primers. Sequencing was performed with immunoSEQ multiplex PCR; in TCRdb, only in-frame clones are kept and a portion is missing. The repertoire holds about 160,000 clones, with nearly 80% as singletons. The chain has TRBV7-3 and TRBJ2-3; TRBD2 agrees at 14 bases. The clonotype originates from a woman between 45 and 65 years old in good health and CMV-seropositive. Sequencing used PBMCs. The CDR3 sequence is CASSSGLAGALDTQYF. The CDR3 DNA is TGTGCCAGCAGCTCGGGACTAGCGGGAGCGTTAGATACGCAGTATTTT.